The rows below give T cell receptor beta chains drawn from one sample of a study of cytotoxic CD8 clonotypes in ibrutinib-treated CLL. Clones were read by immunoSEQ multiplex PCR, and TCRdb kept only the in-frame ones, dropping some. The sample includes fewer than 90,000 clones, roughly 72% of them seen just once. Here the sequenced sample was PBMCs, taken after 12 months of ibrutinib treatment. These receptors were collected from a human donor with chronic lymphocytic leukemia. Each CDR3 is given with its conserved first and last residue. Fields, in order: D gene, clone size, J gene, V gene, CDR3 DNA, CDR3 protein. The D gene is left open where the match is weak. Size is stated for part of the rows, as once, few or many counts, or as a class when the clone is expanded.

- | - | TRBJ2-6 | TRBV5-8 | TGTGCCAGCAGCTCGGGATCAACCCCCCACTCTGGGGCCAACGTCCTGACTTTC | CASSSGSTPHSGANVLTF
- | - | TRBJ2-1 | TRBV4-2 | TGTGCCAGCAGCCAAGGGGGAGGAACGGAGCAGTTCTTC | CASSQGGGTEQFF
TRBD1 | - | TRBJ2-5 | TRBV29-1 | TGCAGCGTCGCCCTCCCGGGACAGGGTTTAAAAAGGGAGACCCAGTACTTC | CSVALPGQGLKRETQYF
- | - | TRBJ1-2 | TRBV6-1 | TGTGCCAGCTCCCCATCGGCTATCTATGGCTACACCTTC | CASSPSAIYGYTF
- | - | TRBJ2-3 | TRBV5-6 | TGTGCCAGCAGCTTCGACAGCACAGATACGCAGTATTTT | CASSFDSTDTQYF
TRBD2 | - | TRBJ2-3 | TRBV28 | TGTGCCTCCATTAGCGGGGGGGCGATTCTCTTCACAGATACGCAGTATTTT | CASISGGAILFTDTQYF
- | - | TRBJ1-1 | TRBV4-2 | TGTGCCAGCAGCCCAAGTATGGGGGGGGACACTGAAGCTTTCTTT | CASSPSMGGDTEAFF
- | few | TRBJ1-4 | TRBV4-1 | TGCGCCAGCAGCCAAGATGGCAGGGGACCTAATGAAAAACTGTTTTTT | CASSQDGRGPNEKLFF
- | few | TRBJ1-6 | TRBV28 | TGTGCCAGCGGGGGGGGGAATTCACCCCTCCACTTT | CASGGGNSPLHF
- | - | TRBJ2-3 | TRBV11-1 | TGTGCCAGCAGCCCCCCGGGGGCAGATACGCAGTATTTT | CASSPPGADTQYF
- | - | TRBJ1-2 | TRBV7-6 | TGTGCCAGCAGCTTAGACCTAGGCTACACCTTC | CASSLDLGYTF
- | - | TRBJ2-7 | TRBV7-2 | TGTGCCAGCAGTCGGGACTTTTACGAGCAGTACTTC | CASSRDFYEQYF
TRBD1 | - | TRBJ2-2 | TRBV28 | TGTGCCAGCAATAAAGGACAGGGGTTTAACACCGGGGAGCTGTTTTTT | CASNKGQGFNTGELFF
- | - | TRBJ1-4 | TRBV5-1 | TGCGCCAGCAGCTTGAGACAGGAGCTCAGAAATAATGAAAAACTGTTTTTT | CASSLRQELRNNEKLFF
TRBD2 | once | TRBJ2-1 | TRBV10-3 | TGTGCCATCAGTGTCAAGGCGGGGGGGCTGGATGAGCAGTTCTTC | CAISVKAGGLDEQFF
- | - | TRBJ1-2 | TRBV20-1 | TGCAGTGCTAGAGTTCTGGGTGGCTACACCTTC | CSARVLGGYTF
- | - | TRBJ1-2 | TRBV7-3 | TGTGCCAGCAGCCCCGACCCGGCTAACTATGGCTACACCTTC | CASSPDPANYGYTF
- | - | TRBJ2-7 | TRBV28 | TGTGCCAGCAACGATGGGGGGCCCACGAACAAGCAGTACTTC | CASNDGGPTNKQYF
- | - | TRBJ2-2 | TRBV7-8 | TGTGCCAGCAGCTATGAAGTACAGGGAATTCAGGACACCGGGGAGCTGTTTTTT | CASSYEVQGIQDTGELFF
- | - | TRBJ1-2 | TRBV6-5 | TGTGCCAGCAGTTACCAAAGACAGGCGCACAACTATGGCTACACCTTC | CASSYQRQAHNYGYTF
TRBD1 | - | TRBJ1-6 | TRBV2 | TGTGCCAGCAGAGGACAGGGGCCGTATAATTCACCCCTCCACTTT | CASRGQGPYNSPLHF
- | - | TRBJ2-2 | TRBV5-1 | TGCGCCAGCAGCAAGACAGAGAACACCGGGGAGCTGTTTTTT | CASSKTENTGELFF
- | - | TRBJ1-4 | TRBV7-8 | TGTGCCAGCAGCCGTGGGGCAGGAACGAATGAAAAACTGTTTTTT | CASSRGAGTNEKLFF
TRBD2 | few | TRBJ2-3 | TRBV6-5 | TGTGCCAGCAGCGAAGCGGGAGCAGATACGCAGTATTTT | CASSEAGADTQYF
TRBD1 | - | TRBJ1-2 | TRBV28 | TGTGCCATCCCGACCCACAGGGGAGGTGGCTACACCTTC | CAIPTHRGGGYTF
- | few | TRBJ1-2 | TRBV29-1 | TGCAGCGTTGAACAGGGAGGGTTAGGCGGCTACACCTTC | CSVEQGGLGGYTF
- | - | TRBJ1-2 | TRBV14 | TGTGCCAGCAGCCAAGATGGGGGGCCTTATGGCTACACCTTC | CASSQDGGPYGYTF
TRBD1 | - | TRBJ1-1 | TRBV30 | TGTGCCTGGAGCGATCCTCGGGACAGGTGGAACACTGAAGCTTTCTTT | CAWSDPRDRWNTEAFF
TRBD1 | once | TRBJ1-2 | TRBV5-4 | TGTGCCAGCAGCCTAGGGACAGGGGTCGGTAGCTATGGCTACACCTTC | CASSLGTGVGSYGYTF
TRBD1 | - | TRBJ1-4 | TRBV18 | TGTGCCAGCTCAACCACTACAGGGGGCAGGGGTGAAAAACTGTTTTTT | CASSTTTGGRGEKLFF
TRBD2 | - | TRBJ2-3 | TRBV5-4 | TGTGCCAGCAGCTCACCGACTAGCGGGGGGGCGAATACGCAGTATTTT | CASSSPTSGGANTQYF
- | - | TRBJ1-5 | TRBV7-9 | TGTGCCAGCAGCTTAGGAGCCAGTTTCAATCAGCCCCAGCATTTT | CASSLGASFNQPQHF
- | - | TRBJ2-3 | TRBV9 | TGTGCCAGCAGCTCCCCCGATGCGGGAGATACGCAGTATTTT | CASSSPDAGDTQYF
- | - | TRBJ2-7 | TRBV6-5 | TGTGCCAGCAGCAGTACGGGGCCCGGGGAGCAGTACTTC | CASSSTGPGEQYF
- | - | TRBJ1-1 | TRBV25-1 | TGTGCCAGCAGAGCCCAGGCGAACACTGAAGCTTTCTTT | CASRAQANTEAFF
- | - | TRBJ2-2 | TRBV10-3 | TGTGCCATCAGGAGGACAGCGAGCACCGGGGAGCTGTTTTTT | CAIRRTASTGELFF
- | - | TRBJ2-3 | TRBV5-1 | TGCGCCAGCAGAATCCAGGGGTGGGGCACAGATACGCAGTATTTT | CASRIQGWGTDTQYF
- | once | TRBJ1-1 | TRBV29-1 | TGCAGCGTTGGGCAGGCCAACACTGAAGCTTTCTTT | CSVGQANTEAFF
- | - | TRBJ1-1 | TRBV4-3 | TGCGCCAGCAGCCAAGTGTTTGCGGTGGGCGGCACTGAAGCTTTCTTT | CASSQVFAVGGTEAFF
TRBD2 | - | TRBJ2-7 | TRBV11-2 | TGTGCCAGCAGCCCCCGACTAGCGGGCTCCTACGAGCAGTACTTC | CASSPRLAGSYEQYF
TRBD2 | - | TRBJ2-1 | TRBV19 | TGTGCCAGTAGTTTATCCCTAGCGGGGGTCTACAATGAGCAGTTCTTC | CASSLSLAGVYNEQFF
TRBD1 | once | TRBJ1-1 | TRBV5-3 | TGTGCCAGCAGCCCCCAGGGGGTTCTGACTGAAGCTTTCTTT | CASSPQGVLTEAFF
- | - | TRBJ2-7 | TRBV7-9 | TGTGCCAGCAGCTCCGACAGGAGCTCCTACGAGCAGTACTTC | CASSSDRSSYEQYF
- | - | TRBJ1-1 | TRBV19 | TGTGCCAGTACCCTGAGAAGGTTAGGCACTGAAGCTTTCTTT | CASTLRRLGTEAFF
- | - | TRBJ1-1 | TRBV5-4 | TGTGCCAGCAGCCCGGGACAACTTAGGAACACTGAAGCTTTCTTT | CASSPGQLRNTEAFF
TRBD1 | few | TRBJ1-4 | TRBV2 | TGTGCCAGCAGTGATATGGCATTCGGACAGGGCAATGAAAAACTGTTTTTT | CASSDMAFGQGNEKLFF
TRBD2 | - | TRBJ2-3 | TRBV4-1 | TGCGCCAGCAGCCACCCCTCCCGTAGCGGGGGCACAGATACGCAGTATTTT | CASSHPSRSGGTDTQYF
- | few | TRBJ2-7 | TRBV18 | TGTGCCAGCTCACCTAGACCAGGGGAAGGGCAGTACTTC | CASSPRPGEGQYF
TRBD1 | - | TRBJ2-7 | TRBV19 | TGTGCCAGTAGTGCCCGACAGGGTCACGAGCAGTACTTC | CASSARQGHEQYF
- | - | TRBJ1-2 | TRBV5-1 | TGCGCCAGCAGCTTGGACAGATCCCTCTATGGCTACACCTTC | CASSLDRSLYGYTF
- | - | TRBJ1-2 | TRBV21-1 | TGTGCCAGCAGCAAAAGCGTATTTGGGTCGGGACAGGACAATGGCTACACCTTC | CASSKSVFGSGQDNGYTF
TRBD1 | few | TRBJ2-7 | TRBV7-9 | TGTGCCAGCAACCTTTGGGACAGGGGCGACGAGCAGTACTTC | CASNLWDRGDEQYF
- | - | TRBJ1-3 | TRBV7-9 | TGTGCCACCGTCGCCGGCTCTGGAAACACCATATATTTT | CATVAGSGNTIYF
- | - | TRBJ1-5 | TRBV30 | TGTGCCTGGGGACAGAACAATCAGCCCCAGCATTTT | CAWGQNNQPQHF
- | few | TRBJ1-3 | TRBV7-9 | TGTGCCAGCAGCTTGATTCTTGGCGGAAACACCATATATTTT | CASSLILGGNTIYF
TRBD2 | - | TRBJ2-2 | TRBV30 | TGTGCCTTTACGGGGGGGCAGGATGCCGGGGAGCTGTTTTTT | CAFTGGQDAGELFF
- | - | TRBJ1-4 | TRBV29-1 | TGCAGCGTTTATGGTGAAAAACTGTTTTTT | CSVYGEKLFF
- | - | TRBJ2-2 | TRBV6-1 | TGTGCCAGCAGTGGTTCAGGGCGCACCGGGGAGCTGTTTTTT | CASSGSGRTGELFF
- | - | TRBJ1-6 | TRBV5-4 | TGTGCCAGCAGCTTAAGAAATGATAATTCACCCCTCCACTTT | CASSLRNDNSPLHF